One and the same sample provided the 2 T cell receptor beta chains below, sequenced in a study of glioma-infiltrating T cells after dendritic cell vaccination. The protocol was immunoSEQ multiplex PCR, while the TCRdb copy is restricted to in-frame clones and leaves out a portion. Among approximately 60,000 clones listed, approximately 86% were seen once. Indicated time point: after dendritic cell vaccination, including at tumor progression/relapse. The sequencing used blood, collected after dendritic cell vaccination. These receptors were obtained from a human donor with glioblastoma.

In this sample, this clone turned up a few times. V gene TRBV18 combines with J gene TRBJ1-2, with 9 bases lining up with TRBD1. Germline V gene lookup returns CDR1 KGHSH and CDR2 LQKENI. The CDR3 covers 16 residues. J lost 5 bases, V lost 5 bases, and 12 bases had no gene match. The CDR3 DNA reads as TGTGCCAGCTCAAAAACAGGGGGCCCCCCCGGGTATGGCTACACCTTC. Residues: CASSKTGGPPGYGYTF. Full variable domain (missing parts from reference TRBV18 and TRBJ1-2): NAGVMQNPRHLVRRRGQEARLRCSPMKGHSHVYWYRQLPEEGLKFMVYLQKENIIDESGMPKERFSAEFPKEGPSILRIQQVVRGDSAAYFCASSKTGGPPGYGYTFGSGTRLTVV.

This chain links TRBV5-1 with TRBJ1-1; D uncertain. CDR1 and CDR2 (germline): SGHRS, YFSETQ. The germline V and J ends were trimmed by 5 bases and 4 bases, with 12 bases remaining between them. The CDR3 extends over 13 amino acids. DNA for the CDR3: TGCGCCAGCAGGAGGGATACGAGCACTGAAGCTTTCTTT. Translating gives CASRRDTSTEAFF.